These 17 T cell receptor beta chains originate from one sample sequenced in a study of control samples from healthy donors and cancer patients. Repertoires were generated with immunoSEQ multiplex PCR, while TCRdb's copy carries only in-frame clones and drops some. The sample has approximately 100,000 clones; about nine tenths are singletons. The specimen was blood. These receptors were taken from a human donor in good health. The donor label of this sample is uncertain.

This CDR3 reads CASSEAGRGNTEAFF. The CDR3 DNA follows: TGCGCCAGCAGCGAGGCGGGACGGGGGAACACTGAAGCTTTCTTT. The rearrangement links TRBV5-1 to TRBJ1-1; D is perhaps TRBD1 (5 bases). CDR1 is SGHRS and CDR2 is YFSETQ in the germline V gene. V dropped 4 bases and J dropped 1 base, with 14 bases sitting between them. CDR3 size: 15 residues.

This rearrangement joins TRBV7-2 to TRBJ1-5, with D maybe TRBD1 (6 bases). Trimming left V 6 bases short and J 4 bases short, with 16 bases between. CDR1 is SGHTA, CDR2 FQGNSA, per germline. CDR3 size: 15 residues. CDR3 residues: CASSEGGKLNQPQHF. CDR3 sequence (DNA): TGTGCCAGCAGTGAGGGGGGGAAGCTTAATCAGCCCCAGCATTTT.

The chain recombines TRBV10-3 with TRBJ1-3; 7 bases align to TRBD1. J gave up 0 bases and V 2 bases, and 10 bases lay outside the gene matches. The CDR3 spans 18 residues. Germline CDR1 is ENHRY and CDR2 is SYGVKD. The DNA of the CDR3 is TGTGCCATCAGTGAGACCCTACAGGGGCCTAGCTCTGGAAACACCATATATTTT. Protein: CAISETLQGPSSGNTIYF.

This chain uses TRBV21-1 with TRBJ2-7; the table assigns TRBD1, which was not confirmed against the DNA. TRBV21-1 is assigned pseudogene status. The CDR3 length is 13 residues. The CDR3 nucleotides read TGTGCCAGCAGCAAACAGGGAACCTACGAGCAGTACTTC. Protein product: CASSKQGTYEQYF.

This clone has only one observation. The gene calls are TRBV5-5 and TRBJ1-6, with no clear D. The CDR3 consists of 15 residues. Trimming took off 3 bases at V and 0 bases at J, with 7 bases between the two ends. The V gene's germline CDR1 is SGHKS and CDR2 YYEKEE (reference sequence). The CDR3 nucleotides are TGTGCCAGCAGCTGGGAGGGCTCCTATAATTCACCCCTCCACTTT. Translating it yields CASSWEGSYNSPLHF.

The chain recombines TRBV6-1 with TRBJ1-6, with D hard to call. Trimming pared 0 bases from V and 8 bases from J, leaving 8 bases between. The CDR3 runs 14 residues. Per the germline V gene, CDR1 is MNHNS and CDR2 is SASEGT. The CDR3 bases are TGTGCCAGCAGTGAAGCGCGAGCGTATTCACCCCTCCACTTT. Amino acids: CASSEARAYSPLHF.

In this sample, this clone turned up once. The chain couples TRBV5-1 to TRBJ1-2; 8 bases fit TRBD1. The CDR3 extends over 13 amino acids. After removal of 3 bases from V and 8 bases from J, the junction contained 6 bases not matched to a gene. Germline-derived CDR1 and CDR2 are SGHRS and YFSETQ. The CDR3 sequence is CASSSHGQGGYTF. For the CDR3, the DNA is TGCGCCAGCAGCTCACATGGACAGGGCGGCTACACCTTC.

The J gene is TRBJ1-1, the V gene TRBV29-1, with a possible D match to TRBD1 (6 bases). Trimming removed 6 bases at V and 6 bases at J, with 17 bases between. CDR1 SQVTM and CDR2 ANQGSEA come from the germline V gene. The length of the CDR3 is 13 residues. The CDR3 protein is CSVLIQGKSEAFF. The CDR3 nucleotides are TGCAGCGTGCTAATACAGGGAAAATCTGAAGCTTTCTTT.

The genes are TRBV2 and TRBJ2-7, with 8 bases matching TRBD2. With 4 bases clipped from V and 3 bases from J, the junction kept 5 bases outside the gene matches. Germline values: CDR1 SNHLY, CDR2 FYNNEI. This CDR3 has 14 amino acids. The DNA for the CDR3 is TGTGCCAGCAGTGGGAAGCGGGGGAGCTACGAGCAGTACTTC. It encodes CASSGKRGSYEQYF. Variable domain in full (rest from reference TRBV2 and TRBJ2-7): EPEVTQTPSHQVTQMGQEVILRCVPISNHLYFYWYRQILGQKVEFLVSFYNNEISEKSEIFDDQFSVERPDGSNFTLKIRSTKLEDSAMYFCASSGKRGSYEQYFGPGTRLTVT.

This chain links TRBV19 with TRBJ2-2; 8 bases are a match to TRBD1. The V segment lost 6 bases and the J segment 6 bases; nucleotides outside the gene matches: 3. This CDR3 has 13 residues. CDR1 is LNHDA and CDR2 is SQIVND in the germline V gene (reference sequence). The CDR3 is CASSVQGAGELFF. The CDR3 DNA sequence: TGTGCCAGTAGCGTACAGGGGGCCGGGGAGCTGTTTTTT.

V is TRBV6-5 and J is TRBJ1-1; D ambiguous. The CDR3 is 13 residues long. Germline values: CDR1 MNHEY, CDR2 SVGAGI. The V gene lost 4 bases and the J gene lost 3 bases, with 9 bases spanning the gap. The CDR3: CASSSTRDTEAFF. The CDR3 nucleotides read TGTGCCAGCAGTTCAACAAGGGACACTGAAGCTTTCTTT.

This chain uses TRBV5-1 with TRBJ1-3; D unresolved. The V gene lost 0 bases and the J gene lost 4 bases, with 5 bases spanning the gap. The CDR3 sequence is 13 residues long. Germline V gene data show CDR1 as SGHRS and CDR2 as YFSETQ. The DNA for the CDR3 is TGCGCCAGCAGCTTGGGAGAAGGAAACACCATATATTTT. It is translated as CASSLGEGNTIYF.

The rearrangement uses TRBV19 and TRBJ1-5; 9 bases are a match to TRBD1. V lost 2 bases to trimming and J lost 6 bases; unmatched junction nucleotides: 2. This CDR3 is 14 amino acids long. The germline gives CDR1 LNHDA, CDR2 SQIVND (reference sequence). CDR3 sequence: CASSITTGGQPQHF. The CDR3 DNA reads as TGTGCCAGTAGTATAACGACAGGGGGTCAGCCCCAGCATTTT.

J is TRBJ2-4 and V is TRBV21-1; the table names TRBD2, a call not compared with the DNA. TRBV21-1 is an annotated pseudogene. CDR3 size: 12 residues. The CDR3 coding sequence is TGTGCCAGCAGCAAAGGAGTTGGCATTCAGTACTTC. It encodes CASSKGVGIQYF.

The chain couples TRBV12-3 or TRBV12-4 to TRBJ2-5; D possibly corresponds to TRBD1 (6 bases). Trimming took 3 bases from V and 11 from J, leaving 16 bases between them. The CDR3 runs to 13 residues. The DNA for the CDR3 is TGTGCCAGCAGTTTGGGCTGGCAGGGGACGCAGTACTTC. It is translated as CASSLGWQGTQYF.

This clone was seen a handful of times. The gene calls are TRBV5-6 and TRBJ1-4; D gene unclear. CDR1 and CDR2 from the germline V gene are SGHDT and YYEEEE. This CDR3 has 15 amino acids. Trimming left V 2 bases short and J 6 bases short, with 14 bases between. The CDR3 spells CASSFTGISDEKLFF. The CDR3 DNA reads TGTGCCAGCAGCTTTACCGGGATCAGCGATGAAAAACTGTTTTTT.

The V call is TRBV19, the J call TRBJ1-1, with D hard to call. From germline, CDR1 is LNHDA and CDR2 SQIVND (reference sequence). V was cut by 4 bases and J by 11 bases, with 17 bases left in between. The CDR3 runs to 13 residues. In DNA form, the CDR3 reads TGTGCCAGTAGTACACCCCCCCCGCCCAAGGCTTTCTTT. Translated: CASSTPPPPKAFF.